A single T cell receptor beta chain is shown here with its context. Its cognate antigen is unknown. The CDR3 has 14 residues. CDR1 and CDR2 from the germline V gene are SNHLY and FYNNEI. Trimming shortened V by 4 bases and J by 2 bases, and 11 bases separated the two germline ends. Researchers grouped second doses given at about 4 or about 12 weeks into one pool. Generated by immunoSEQ multiplex PCR, the TCRdb table keeps only in-frame clones and is missing some. Of 75,000 to 100,000 clones in the sample, about 90% were seen once. This entry is derived from a study of T cell responses to AZD1222 COVID-19 vaccine. Points from the study as a whole: Close to half of spike-specific TCRs reportedly recognize unmutated variant regions.

This TCR was sampled from an adult who received the AZD1222 COVID-19 vaccine. Source: peripheral blood, taken 28 days after the second AZD1222 dose. The gene calls are TRBV2 and TRBJ1-2; a possible D gene is TRBD1 (5 bases). The CDR3 reads CASSAGRQNYGYTF. CDR3 sequence (DNA): TGTGCCAGCAGTGCGGGACGACAAAACTATGGCTACACCTTC.